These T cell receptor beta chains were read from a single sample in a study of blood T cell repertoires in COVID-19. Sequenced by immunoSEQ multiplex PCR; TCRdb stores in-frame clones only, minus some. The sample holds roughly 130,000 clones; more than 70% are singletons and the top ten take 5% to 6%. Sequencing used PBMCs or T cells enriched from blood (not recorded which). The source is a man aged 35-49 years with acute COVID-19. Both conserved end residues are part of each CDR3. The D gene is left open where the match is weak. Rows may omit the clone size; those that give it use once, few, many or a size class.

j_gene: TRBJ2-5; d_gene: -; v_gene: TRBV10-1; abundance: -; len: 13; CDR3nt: TGCGCCAGCAGTGGGACTCCCCAAGAGACCCAGTACTTC; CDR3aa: CASSGTPQETQYF
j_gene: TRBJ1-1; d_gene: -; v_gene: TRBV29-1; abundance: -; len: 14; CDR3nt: TGCAGCGCTGACGTACGCGGGGGGAACACTGAAGCTTTCTTT; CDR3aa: CSADVRGGNTEAFF
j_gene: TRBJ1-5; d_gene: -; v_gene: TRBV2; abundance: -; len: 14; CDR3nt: TGTGCCAGCAGTCCCAGTCATAGCAATCAGCCCCAGCATTTT; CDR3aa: CASSPSHSNQPQHF
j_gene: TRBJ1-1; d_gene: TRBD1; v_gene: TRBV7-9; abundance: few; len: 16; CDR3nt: TGTGCCAGCAGCTTAGGACAGGGGGCAGGGAACACTGAAGCTTTCTTT; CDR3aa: CASSLGQGAGNTEAFF
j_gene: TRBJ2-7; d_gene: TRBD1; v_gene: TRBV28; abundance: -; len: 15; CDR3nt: TGTGCCAGCAGCACAGGGACAGGGCGATCCTACGAGCAGTACTTC; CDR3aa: CASSTGTGRSYEQYF
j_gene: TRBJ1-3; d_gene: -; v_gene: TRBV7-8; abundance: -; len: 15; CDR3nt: TGTGCCGTGGGGGGTTGGAAGAGCTCTGGAAACACCATATATTTT; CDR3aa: CAVGGWKSSGNTIYF
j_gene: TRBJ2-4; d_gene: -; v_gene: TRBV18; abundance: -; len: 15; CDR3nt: TGTGCCAGCTCAACCCCTCTCCCAGACAGTAACATTCAGTACTTC; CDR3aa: CASSTPLPDSNIQYF
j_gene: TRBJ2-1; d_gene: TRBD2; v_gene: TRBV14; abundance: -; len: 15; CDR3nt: TGTGCCAGCAGCCAGACTAGCGGGAGTTTGAATGAGCAGTTCTTC; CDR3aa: CASSQTSGSLNEQFF
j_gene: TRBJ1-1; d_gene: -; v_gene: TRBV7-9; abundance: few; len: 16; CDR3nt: TGTGCCAGCAGCTTGTTCTCGTATGGGGCCAACACTGAAGCTTTCTTT; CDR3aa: CASSLFSYGANTEAFF
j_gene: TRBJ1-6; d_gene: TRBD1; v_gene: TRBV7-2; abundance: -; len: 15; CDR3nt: TGTGCCAGCAGCTTAGATGGGACAGGGAGTTCACCCCTCCACTTT; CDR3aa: CASSLDGTGSSPLHF
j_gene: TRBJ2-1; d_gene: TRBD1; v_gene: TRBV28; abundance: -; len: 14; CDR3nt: TGTGCCAGCAGTTTAGGACAGGGGATAAATGAGCAGTTCTTC; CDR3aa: CASSLGQGINEQFF
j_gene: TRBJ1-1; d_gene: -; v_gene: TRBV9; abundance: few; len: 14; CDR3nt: TGTGCCAGCAGCGTAGGGGCAGGGTCTACTGAAGCTTTCTTT; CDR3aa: CASSVGAGSTEAFF
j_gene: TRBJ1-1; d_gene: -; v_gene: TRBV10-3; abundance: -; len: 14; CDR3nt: TGTGCCATCAGTGAGTACAGGGAGAACACTGAAGCTTTCTTT; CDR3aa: CAISEYRENTEAFF
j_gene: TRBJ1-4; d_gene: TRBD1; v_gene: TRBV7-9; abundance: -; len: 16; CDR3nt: TGTGCCAGCAGGCAAATTGGGGGACAGGAGAATGAAAAACTGTTTTTT; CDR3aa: CASRQIGGQENEKLFF
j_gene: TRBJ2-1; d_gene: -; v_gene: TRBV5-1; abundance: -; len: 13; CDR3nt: TGCGCCAGCAGCTGGGATCGGGAGAATGAGCAGTTCTTC; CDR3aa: CASSWDRENEQFF
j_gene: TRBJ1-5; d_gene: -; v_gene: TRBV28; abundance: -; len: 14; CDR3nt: TGTGCCAGCAGTTTGGGACAAGATAGTCAGCCCCAGCATTTT; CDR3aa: CASSLGQDSQPQHF
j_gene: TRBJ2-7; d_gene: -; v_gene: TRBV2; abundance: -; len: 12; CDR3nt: TGTGCCAGCAGAGCTCAGGGAGGCGAGCAGTACTTC; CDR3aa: CASRAQGGEQYF
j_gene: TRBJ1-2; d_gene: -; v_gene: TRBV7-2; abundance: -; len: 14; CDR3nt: TGTGCCAGCAGCTTAGTTACAGTGAGCTATGGCTACACCTTC; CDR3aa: CASSLVTVSYGYTF